The source of this TCR beta chain is a study of T cells in Graves' hyperthyroidism and ophthalmopathy. Study in general: Peripheral blood was taken when the disease was first diagnosed, before any treatment began. Overall study findings and caveats: Among clonotypes expanded in thyroid above 0.001, most were also found in blood.

Researchers took RNA transcripts and amplified the TCR beta CDR3 regions from them. RT-PCR in the first round (using the HTBI primer set) targeted the TCR CDR3. TCRdb re-called the multiplex PCR reads through MiXCR, storing one row per CDR3 protein. The repertoire holds approximately 150,000 distinct CDR3 sequences, about 9% seen once, with roughly a fifth in the top ten. Hyperthyroidism in the patients, aged 18 to 65, was newly diagnosed and under 2 months in duration. In making diagnoses, clinical symptoms, serum thyroxine and TRAb, thyroid ultrasound and orbital computed tomography were all used. The sample holds many counts of this clonotype. The antigen is undetermined. Trimming cost V 1 base and J 1 base, with 7 bases left between them. Germline V gene data show CDR1 as SEHNR and CDR2 as FQNEAQ (reference sequence). The length of the CDR3 is 14 residues.

The gene calls are TRBV7-9 and TRBJ2-5, with D unclear. The TCR sequence derives from a young woman with Graves' hyperthyroidism that later progressed to Graves' ophthalmopathy. The specimen was blood. The CDR3, as DNA: TGTGCCAGCAGCTTAGTGGGCCTCCAAGAGACCCAGTACTTC. Protein product: CASSLVGLQETQYF.